The following is a TCR beta chain sequence with its context. Its antigen specificity is not known. No clone much larger than this one lies a single base away; base qualities are absent. This specimen comes from a study of blood T cells in healthy people across ages (dated by TCRdb to between 2015 and 2016). At the level of the whole study: In model experiments, roughly one uniquely barcoded TCR beta cDNA molecule per two T cells was captured by template switching. To track age-related changes in TCR beta repertoire diversity, the study relied on deep sequencing normalized with unique cDNA molecular identifiers. The donors were split into four age groups: young (average about 16 years), middle-aged (about 40), aged (over 55) and long-lived (approximately 80). To avoid experimental bias, donors of different ages were randomly spread across the sequencing lanes. Two additional independent replicas of 1 million unique cDNA reads from the same blood draw were analyzed for two donors (one aged 18 to 30 and one aged 80 or older). Study-wide findings and limitations: Observed TCR beta diversity per million T cells fell roughly linearly with age, and a significant reduction was already apparent by age about 43. Compared with the aged group, the long-lived group had more naive CD4+ T cells, fewer expanded clones and increased TCR diversity, suggesting age selection. Donor CMV infection status was unknown, potentially confounding age-related changes in expanded clonotypes. Conclusive comparison of naive and antigen-experienced compartments was prevented by the profiling of bulk unsorted PBMCs. The percentage of naive T cells measured by flow cytometry correlated strongly with observed TCR beta diversity. Estimates of total diversity from one million sequenced T cells were regarded as lower bounds and underestimates.

Reading from cysteine to phenylalanine, the CDR3 counts 15 amino acids. Only the CDR3 DNA stays, 45 bases, in frame from base 1. Sequences SGHTA (CDR1) and FQGNSA (CDR2) are obtained from the germline V gene. Trimming takes 5 bases off V and 0 bases off J; junction bases not matched to a gene: 5. The library was built by means of 5' RACE. The data were produced on an Illumina HiSeq 2500. A second PCR of about 6 to 11 cycles was run with a J-beta primer mix and a sample-barcoded 5' primer. Each TCR beta cDNA molecule received a unique molecular identifier from a template-switch 5' adaptor carrying 12 random nucleotides. At least 2.5 million CDR3-containing paired-end reads were obtained from each sample. The Mint cDNA synthesis kit, primed by a TRBC-specific oligonucleotide, was used to synthesize first-strand cDNA from all RNA. After uracil-DNA glycosylase treatment, a first 18-cycle PCR used universal primers M1SS and BC2_uni_R on all cDNA. The authors' analysis ran thus. Normalization of each sample was performed by random selection of 1 million high-quality reads, each carrying a distinct molecular identifier. Reads with shared molecular identifiers were discarded instead of being binned into consensus sequences. MiTCR, run with a Q25 quality threshold and the strictest error-elimination algorithm, handled CDR3 identification, clonotype clustering and error correction. Lower-bound total TCR beta diversity was estimated with a nonparametric unseen species model using Euler transformation. TCRdb reworked the public reads: Q25 trimming with fastp, MiXCR clone assembly, productive beta chains retained. For every CDR3 protein sequence, its rows merge into one entry that carries the most common genes and DNA. The V and J calls, along with clone size, are taken from TCRdb and not from the paper's own processing. Across this sample there are 600,000 or so distinct CDR3 sequences, with roughly 48% seen only once. The top ten clonotypes cover around 24% of the sample.

Systemically healthy Caucasian individuals from Russia, around 38 in total and aged about 6 to 90 years, were included as donors. Around 9.8 milliliters of peripheral blood were collected from each donor into EDTA-treated Vacutainer tubes. Ficoll-Paque density-gradient centrifugation was used to isolate PBMCs, with at least 6 million per sample. Total RNA, at least 6 micrograms per sample, was extracted from PBMCs with Trizol reagent. Naive CD45RAhigh/CD27high T cell percentages were measured by flow cytometry on a PBMC aliquot from every donor. The clonotype originates from a man older than 75 in good health. Sequenced sample: blood. Here the chain combines TRBV7-2 and TRBJ2-7; 9 bases in the middle match TRBD1. The DNA sequence is given as TGTGCCAGCAGCCCTAGGGGACAGGGCTCCTACGAGCAGTACTTC. This sequence encodes CASSPRGQGSYEQYF.